This T cell receptor (beta chain) emerged from a study of blood T cell repertoires in COVID-19. This CDR3 is built from 14 residues. Trimming pared 6 bases from V and 1 base from J, leaving 12 bases between. The germline V gene encodes CDR1 SNHLY and CDR2 FYNNEI. Some clones are missing from TCRdb's copy, which holds only in-frame ones; the method was immunoSEQ multiplex PCR. The sample lists 200,000 to 250,000 clones, about four fifths occurring once. The sample consisted of PBMCs or T cells enriched from blood (not recorded which). The source of this sequence is a woman aged 50 to 65 who had been exposed to COVID-19. The V gene is TRBV2, the J gene TRBJ1-1; unclear D gene. The CDR3 is CASRREGGNTEAFF. DNA of the CDR3: TGTGCCAGCAGGAGGGAAGGAGGGAACACTGAAGCTTTCTTT.